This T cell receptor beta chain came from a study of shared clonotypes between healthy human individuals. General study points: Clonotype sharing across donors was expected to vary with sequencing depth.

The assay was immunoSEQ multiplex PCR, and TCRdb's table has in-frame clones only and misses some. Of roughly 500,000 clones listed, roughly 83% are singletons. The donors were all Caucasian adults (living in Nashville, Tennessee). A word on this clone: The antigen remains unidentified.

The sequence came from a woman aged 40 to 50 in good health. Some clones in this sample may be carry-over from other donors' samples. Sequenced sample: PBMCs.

The CDR3 here is CSVARVDNEQFF. The CDR3, as DNA: TGCAGCGTTGCCAGGGTCGACAATGAGCAGTTCTTC. This chain links TRBV29-1 with TRBJ2-1; perhaps TRBD1 as D (5 bases). V was shortened by 4 bases and J by 5 bases, with 9 bases between the two germline ends. This CDR3 has 12 residues. Germline V gene lookup returns CDR1 SQVTM and CDR2 ANQGSEA.